The present T cell receptor beta chain was sequenced within a study of beta chain features in type 1 diabetes. Whole-study findings and limits: The study found fewer insertions and more deletions at VDJ junctions in type 1 diabetes patients.

V dropped 10 bases and J dropped 2 bases, with 12 bases sitting between them. Germline lookup yields CDR1 SGHAT and CDR2 FQNNGV. The CDR3 has 12 residues. The authors reverse transcribed all of the isolated RNA, so sequencing captured expressed TCRB transcripts. Libraries were prepared by immunoSEQ multiplex PCR; TCRdb keeps only in-frame clonotypes and omits some of them. Among under 250,000 clones listed, 25% to 30% were seen once. CD4+ naive, central memory, regulatory and stem cell-like memory cells were sorted via CD45RO/CCR7/CD25/CD127/CD95/CD27. This clone has just a few counts. What it binds is not known.

The V call is TRBV11-2, the J call TRBJ2-7; D ambiguous. The TCR was taken from a man aged 30 to 45 in good health. The sample consisted of central memory CD4+ T cells from blood. The CDR3 loop reads CATSPRPYEQYF. CDR3 sequence (DNA): TGTGCCACGAGCCCGAGGCCCTACGAGCAGTACTTC.